This T cell receptor (beta chain) was recovered during a study of early T cells in non-severe SARS-CoV-2 infection. As for the study in general: Bulk RNA taken from unsorted whole blood was sequenced, leaving chains unpaired.

This clonotype was seen only a few times. Unique molecular identifiers (one per individual cDNA molecule) were attached. In TCRdb, the 5' RACE reads were re-called with MiXCR into one record per CDR3 protein. The sample carries 66,000 or so distinct CDR3 sequences, 13% recorded once. This CDR3 has 13 amino acids. V dropped 6 bases and J dropped 9; count of bases not matched to a gene: 5. The V gene's germline CDR1 is WSHSY and CDR2 SAAADI. The genes are TRBV10-2 and TRBJ2-1, with 10 bases identical to TRBD2. This receptor was identified in an adult who was a healthcare worker with PCR-confirmed SARS-CoV-2 infection or an uninfected control (not recorded which). Input material: whole blood. The CDR3 sequence: CASRLAGSGEQFF. The CDR3 DNA sequence: TGCGCCAGCAGACTAGCGGGAAGCGGTGAGCAGTTCTTC.